This T cell receptor beta chain was sequenced during a study of T cell responses to AZD1222 COVID-19 vaccine. Study conclusions and caveats: Spike-specific TCR breadth and depth rose after two AZD1222 doses.

Clones were sequenced by immunoSEQ multiplex PCR, and TCRdb holds only the in-frame ones, with some missing. The sample lists more than 120,000 clones, just over 90% occurring once. Concerning this clone itself: Its cognate antigen is unknown.

CDR3 length: 12 amino acids. The V and J ends lost 4 bases and 4 bases respectively, with 8 bases between them. Germline loops: CDR1 MNHEY, CDR2 SVGEGT. The chain couples TRBV6-2 or TRBV6-3 to TRBJ2-7; D not certain. Source: peripheral blood, taken on day 0 of AZD1222 vaccination. The clonotype originates from an adult in good health. CDR3 bases: TGTGCCAGCAGTTTAGTTGTTTACGAGCAGTACTTC. This codes for CASSLVVYEQYF.